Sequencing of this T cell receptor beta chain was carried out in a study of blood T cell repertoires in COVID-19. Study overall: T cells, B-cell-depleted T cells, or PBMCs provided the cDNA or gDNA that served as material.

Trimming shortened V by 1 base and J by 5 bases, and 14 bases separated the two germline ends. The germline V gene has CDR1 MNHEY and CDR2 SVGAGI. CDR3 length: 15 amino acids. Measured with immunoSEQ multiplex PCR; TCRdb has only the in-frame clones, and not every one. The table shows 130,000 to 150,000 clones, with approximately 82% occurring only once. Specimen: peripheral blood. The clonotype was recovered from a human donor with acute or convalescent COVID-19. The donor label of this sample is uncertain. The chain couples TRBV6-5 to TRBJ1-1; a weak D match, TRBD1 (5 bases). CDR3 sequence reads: CASSYWAGRDTEAFF. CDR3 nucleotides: TGTGCCAGCAGTTACTGGGCAGGGAGGGATACTGAAGCTTTCTTT.